The 9 T cell receptor beta chains in this list originate from one sample, sequenced in a study of post-analysis software for immune sequencing data. Researchers reported that TCR beta cDNA libraries carried unique molecular identifiers. TCRdb independently ran MiXCR on the PCR reads; one entry per CDR3 protein. The table records about 500,000 distinct CDR3 sequences, roughly 45% of them present only once. Findings and caveats of the study: Patients used about five TRBV segments, including TRBV5-6, TRBV5-1 and TRBV20-1, more often than controls.

These receptors have no known antigen. Sequencing used blood. The receptors stem from a girl aged 10-17 years with multiple sclerosis.

The V gene is TRBV4-1, the J gene TRBJ1-4, with a possible D match to TRBD1 (5 bases). Trimming pared 1 base from V and 0 bases from J, leaving 9 bases between. CDR3 size: 16 residues. Germline lookup yields CDR1 MGHRA and CDR2 YSYEKL. CDR3 residues: CASSQGWTSTNEKLFF. In nucleotides, the CDR3 is TGCGCCAGCAGCCAAGGTTGGACATCAACTAATGAAAAACTGTTTTTT.

The V gene is TRBV6-1, the J gene TRBJ2-7; perhaps TRBD1 as D (5 bases). The CDR3 loop spans 16 amino acids. Looked up from germline, CDR1 is MNHNS and CDR2 is SASEGT. V lost 0 bases to trimming and J lost 3 bases, with 15 bases between them. The CDR3 loop is CASSEALRPTGYEQYF. CDR3 DNA: TGTGCCAGCAGTGAAGCGCTTCGCCCCACAGGCTACGAGCAGTACTTC.

This clonotype was seen more than once but under ten times. The junction departs from germline at one end; a sequencing error may be responsible. The chain couples TRBV12-3 or TRBV12-4 to TRBJ2-7; TRBD2 agrees at 7 bases. This CDR3 contains 17 residues. The CDR3 here is CANSLGSWEGPLYEQYF. In DNA, the CDR3 is TGTGCCAACAGTTTAGGTTCGTGGGAGGGCCCGCTCTACGAGCAGTACTTC.

V usage is TRBV20-1 and J usage is TRBJ2-3; D not resolved. The V gene lost 7 bases and the J gene lost 6 bases, with 2 bases spanning the gap. The CDR3 runs 8 residues. Germline V gene sequence: CDR1 DFQATT, CDR2 SNEGSKA (reference sequence). Here the CDR3 reads CSVDTQYF. The CDR3 DNA sequence: TGCAGTGTTGATACGCAGTATTTT.

Only a few counts were recorded for this clonotype. The rearrangement joins TRBV28 to TRBJ2-7, with 9 bases identical to TRBD1. The end of the DNA fits TRBJ2-5 better, so the J call may be wrong. The CDR3 length is 15 residues. Per germline, CDR1 MDHEN and CDR2 SYDVKM. Here the CDR3 DNA reads TGTGCCAGCAGTAACCCAACAGGGGGCCATGAGACCCAGTACTTC. Protein: CASSNPTGGHETQYF.

This clonotype was counted a few times. This chain connects TRBV6-1 to TRBJ2-1; possible D gene TRBD2, 6 bases. V dropped 3 bases and J dropped 1 base, with 16 bases sitting between them. CDR3 length: 17 residues. Germline values: CDR1 MNHNS, CDR2 SASEGT. The CDR3 region is CASSDRGLRGSYNEQFF. The CDR3 DNA sequence: TGTGCCAGCAGTGATCGCGGTCTCCGGGGGTCCTACAATGAGCAGTTCTTC.

The chain joins TRBV6-1 to TRBJ1-6, with unresolved D. Germline lookup yields CDR1 MNHNS and CDR2 SASEGT. The CDR3 runs 12 residues. Trimming shortened V by 8 bases and J by 4 bases, and 6 bases separated the two germline ends. The CDR3 sequence is CASRTYNSPLHF. For the CDR3, the DNA is TGTGCCAGCCGGACGTATAATTCACCCCTCCACTTT.

The chain is built from TRBV12-3 or TRBV12-4 and TRBJ1-1; D is undetermined. V was clipped by 2 bases and J by 6 bases, with 10 bases between them. The CDR3 extends over 13 amino acids. In DNA, the CDR3 is TGTGCCAGCAGTTTATTGTGGGATGCTGAAGCTTTCTTT. It codes for CASSLLWDAEAFF.

The chain has TRBV13 and TRBJ2-7, with TRBD1 matching 10 bases. Per the germline V gene, CDR1 is PRHDT and CDR2 is FYEKMQ (reference sequence). With V trimmed by 5 bases and J by 2 bases, 6 bases remained unmatched. The CDR3 sequence is 15 residues long. For the CDR3, the DNA is TGTGCCAGCAGCGCAATCGGGACAGGGGCCTACGAGCAGTACTTC. The encoded protein is CASSAIGTGAYEQYF.